This TCR beta chain came from a study of Ad26.COV2.S vaccination and SARS-CoV-2 variants. Treatment given: about 20 received Ad26.COV2.S at low or high dose, single or two shots; several received placebo; per-sample allocation not given. Collection of the samples took place on day 63 after the first injection of vaccine or placebo. What was given as vaccine was an Ad26 vector encoding Wuhan-strain SARS-CoV-2 spike. Assay: immunoSEQ multiplex PCR; the TCRdb copy retains only in-frame clones and omits some. Of some 390,000 clones listed, approximately 89% are singletons. Looked up from germline, CDR1 is SGHDT and CDR2 is YYEEEE. Trimming removed 4 bases from V and 4 bases from J; junction bases left unmatched: 2. The CDR3 contains 13 residues.

V is TRBV5-6 and J is TRBJ1-1; 9 positions match TRBD1. The source material was peripheral blood, sampled in a trial of Ad26.COV2.S vaccine versus placebo. The TCR originated in a person aged 18-60 years who received the Ad26.COV2.S COVID-19 vaccine or a placebo. CDR3 DNA sequence: TGTGCCAGCAGCGGGGGACAGGGCACTGAAGCTTTCTTT. Its translation is CASSGGQGTEAFF.